This T cell receptor (beta chain) was sequenced in a study of blood T cells in healthy people across ages. Findings and caveats of the study: While age rose, TCR beta diversity per million T cells dropped in a roughly linear way.

CDR1 is DFQATT, CDR2 SNEGSKA, per germline (reference sequence). V shed 5 bases and J 0 bases; nucleotides not matched to a gene: 6. The CDR3 totals 15 residues. Note on this clonotype: Its antigen is undetermined.

A second PCR, run for 7 to 11 cycles, used a sample-barcoded 5' primer plus a J-beta primer mix. TCRdb reanalysed the 5' RACE reads using MiXCR and keeps one entry per CDR3 protein. The profile shows some 550,000 distinct CDR3 sequences, around 48% of them singletons. Sequenced input: blood. The rearrangement joins TRBV20-1 to TRBJ2-1; 8 bases line up with TRBD2. The TCR was taken from a man older than 75 in good health. The CDR3 region has the DNA TGCAGTGCTTCTACTAGCGGCCCCTCCTACAATGAGCAGTTCTTC. This codes for CSASTSGPSYNEQFF.